A selection of T cell receptor beta chains follows, all from one sample in a study of cytomegalovirus exposure and HLA in healthy donors. Sequencing was performed with immunoSEQ multiplex PCR; in TCRdb, only in-frame clones are kept and a portion is missing. Among about 79,000 clones listed, around 71% were seen once. The source material was PBMCs. Receptors originate from a man in his sixties in good health and CMV-seronegative. CDR3s include the opening cysteine and the closing phenylalanine or tryptophan. The D gene is left open where the match is weak. Clone size is not always given. Where it is, it says once, few, many or a class for expanded clones.

D: .; size: .; J: TRBJ1-2; V: TRBV2; DNA: TGTGCCAGCAGTGGTGACAGACTTAACTATGGCTACACCTTC; CDR3: CASSGDRLNYGYTF
D: TRBD1; size: .; J: TRBJ1-4; V: TRBV5-8; DNA: TGTGCCAGCGTAGGGACAGTCAATGAAAAACTGTTTTTT; CDR3: CASVGTVNEKLFF
D: .; size: once; J: TRBJ2-1; V: TRBV7-2; DNA: TGTGCCAGCAGCTTAGAAGGACTGTCCTACAATGAGCAGTTCTTC; CDR3: CASSLEGLSYNEQFF
D: TRBD1; size: .; J: TRBJ2-1; V: TRBV9; DNA: TGTGCCAGCAGCGTAGCGTGGACAGGGGGTCTTGATGAGCAGTTCTTC; CDR3: CASSVAWTGGLDEQFF
D: TRBD1; size: .; J: TRBJ1-1; V: TRBV2; DNA: TGTGCCAGCAGTGAAAGGGGGACAGTTGAAGCTTTCTTT; CDR3: CASSERGTVEAFF
D: .; size: .; J: TRBJ2-1; V: TRBV30; DNA: TGTGCCTGGAGTTCACAGGGATCTGAGCAGTTCTTC; CDR3: CAWSSQGSEQFF
D: .; size: few; J: TRBJ2-1; V: TRBV19; DNA: TGTGCCAGTAGTATGGGGCTAGCGAGCTCCTACAATGAGCAGTTCTTC; CDR3: CASSMGLASSYNEQFF
D: .; size: .; J: TRBJ2-1; V: TRBV19; DNA: TGTGCCAGTAGTCCGAGGTGGAAGGGGTCGGGCAATGAGCAGTTCTTC; CDR3: CASSPRWKGSGNEQFF
D: .; size: .; J: TRBJ1-4; V: TRBV7-9; DNA: TGTGCCAGCAGCTCGGAGGCGGAAAAACTGTTTTTT; CDR3: CASSSEAEKLFF
D: TRBD1; size: .; J: TRBJ1-6; V: TRBV2; DNA: TGTGCCAGCAGCGCTAACAGGGGGCAGGATTCACCCCTCCACTTT; CDR3: CASSANRGQDSPLHF
D: .; size: once; J: TRBJ2-1; V: TRBV7-9; DNA: TGTGCCAGCAGCAAGGGACTTGGGGGCAATGAGCAGTTCTTC; CDR3: CASSKGLGGNEQFF
D: TRBD2; size: .; J: TRBJ2-5; V: TRBV18; DNA: TGTGCCAGCTCACCACCGGCGGGGGGCCGGGGAGAGACCCAGTACTTC; CDR3: CASSPPAGGRGETQYF
D: .; size: few; J: TRBJ2-7; V: TRBV7-9; DNA: TGTGCCAGCAGCTTAGGGGGACTGACCTACGAGCAGTACTTC; CDR3: CASSLGGLTYEQYF
D: .; size: .; J: TRBJ2-7; V: TRBV21-1; DNA: TGTGCCAGCAGCAAAGCGGCCCTAGCGCGAACCTCCTACGAGCAGTACTTC; CDR3: CASSKAALARTSYEQYF
D: .; size: .; J: TRBJ2-1; V: TRBV7-9; DNA: TGTGCCAGCAGCTTAGGTCTCCCCAATGAGCAGTTCTTC; CDR3: CASSLGLPNEQFF
D: TRBD1; size: .; J: TRBJ2-3; V: TRBV7-2; DNA: TGTGCCAGCAGCCCCGATCCAGGGGGACGCACAGATACGCAGTATTTT; CDR3: CASSPDPGGRTDTQYF
D: .; size: .; J: TRBJ1-6; V: TRBV27; DNA: TGTGCCAGCAGTTTAAAGCGACTCAATTCACCCCTCCACTTT; CDR3: CASSLKRLNSPLHF
D: .; size: .; J: TRBJ2-7; V: TRBV20-1; DNA: TGCAGTGGGCACAGGGTGTACGAGCAGTACTTC; CDR3: CSGHRVYEQYF
D: .; size: .; J: TRBJ1-5; V: TRBV28; DNA: TGTGCCAGCAGTTTCCTCAGGGATAGTGATCAGCCCCAGCATTTT; CDR3: CASSFLRDSDQPQHF
D: .; size: .; J: TRBJ1-5; V: TRBV7-2; DNA: TGTGCCAGCAGCTTAGTGGGGGGATCCGATCAGCCCCAGCATTTT; CDR3: CASSLVGGSDQPQHF
D: .; size: .; J: TRBJ1-4; V: TRBV19; DNA: TGTGCCAGTAGTATTGGACAGAGCTTGGATGAAAAACTGTTTTTT; CDR3: CASSIGQSLDEKLFF
D: .; size: .; J: TRBJ1-5; V: TRBV6-6; DNA: TGTGCCAGCAGCACCTCGCAGTACAATCAGCCCCAGCATTTT; CDR3: CASSTSQYNQPQHF
D: TRBD2; size: .; J: TRBJ2-7; V: TRBV5-1; DNA: TGCGCCAGCAGCTTGAGTGCGGGAGGCCCCTACGAGCAGTACTTC; CDR3: CASSLSAGGPYEQYF
D: .; size: .; J: TRBJ2-7; V: TRBV28; DNA: TGTGCCAGCAGCCCCCATACAGGCGAGCAGTACTTC; CDR3: CASSPHTGEQYF
D: .; size: few; J: TRBJ1-5; V: TRBV18; DNA: TGTGCCAGCTCACAGGAGGACTATAGCAATCAGCCCCAGCATTTT; CDR3: CASSQEDYSNQPQHF
D: TRBD1; size: .; J: TRBJ1-1; V: TRBV29-1; DNA: TGCAGCACCCCAACTGTGGCAGGGGGCACTGAAGCTTTCTTT; CDR3: CSTPTVAGGTEAFF
D: TRBD1; size: .; J: TRBJ2-7; V: TRBV6-1; DNA: TGTGCCAGCAGTGAACCCCCCGTACCGGGACAGGGATATTACTACGAGCAGTACTTC; CDR3: CASSEPPVPGQGYYYEQYF
D: .; size: .; J: TRBJ2-7; V: TRBV6-5; DNA: TGTGCCAGCACCCGGACGGGATCCTACGAGCAGTACTTC; CDR3: CASTRTGSYEQYF
D: TRBD1; size: .; J: TRBJ2-3; V: TRBV25-1; DNA: TGTGCCAGCAGTGGGACAGGGGATACGCAGTATTTT; CDR3: CASSGTGDTQYF
D: TRBD1; size: .; J: TRBJ1-3; V: TRBV6-1; DNA: TGTGCCAGCAGTGTGCCAGGGGGCCTCTCTGGAAACACCATATATTTT; CDR3: CASSVPGGLSGNTIYF
D: .; size: .; J: TRBJ1-3; V: TRBV6-1; DNA: TGTGCCAGCACGGTGGGCCCCTCTGGAAACACCATATATTTT; CDR3: CASTVGPSGNTIYF
D: .; size: .; J: TRBJ1-1; V: TRBV15; DNA: TGTGCCACCAGCAGAGATCGGACAAACACTGAAGCTTTCTTT; CDR3: CATSRDRTNTEAFF
D: .; size: .; J: TRBJ2-7; V: TRBV28; DNA: TGTGCCAGCAGCCCACCGTGGGAGGCCACAAGTCCGGGTGAGCAGTACTTC; CDR3: CASSPPWEATSPGEQYF
D: TRBD2; size: .; J: TRBJ2-1; V: TRBV6-6; DNA: TGTGCCAGCAGTTACAGACGGGAGGCCCCCTACAATGAGCAGTTCTTC; CDR3: CASSYRREAPYNEQFF
D: TRBD1; size: .; J: TRBJ2-1; V: TRBV5-4; DNA: TGTGCCAGCAGCAGGGGGACAGGCAGCTACAATGAGCAGTTCTTC; CDR3: CASSRGTGSYNEQFF